This T cell receptor (beta chain) was profiled in a study of Graves' ophthalmopathy and Graves' hyperthyroidism. The wider study: Peripheral blood was gathered at first diagnosis, ahead of any treatment whatsoever.

The V gene lost 6 bases and the J gene lost 2 bases, with 14 bases spanning the gap. This CDR3 is built from 15 residues. Germline-derived CDR1 and CDR2 are MNHEY and SVGEGT. Study-level results: Ophthalmopathy progression was predicted by the model at less than 71% sensitivity and about 74% specificity.

Other autoimmune diseases, uncontrolled infections, pregnancy or lactation excluded patients from enrollment. Amplification of the TCR beta CDR3 regions used RNA transcripts (as template). HTBI primers served in a first-round RT-PCR, which a second-round multiplex PCR followed. MiXCR, applied by TCRdb to the multiplex PCR reads, yields one record per CDR3 protein. The sample consists of about 400,000 distinct CDR3 sequences, around 17% of them appearing once. This clonotype was counted ten times or more. Its antigen is not identified. This chain links TRBV6-2 or TRBV6-3 with TRBJ1-5; perhaps TRBD1 as D (5 bases). The clonotype originates from a woman under 30 with Graves' ophthalmopathy. The source material was peripheral blood. The DNA of the CDR3 is TGTGCCAGCAGCCGAGGGACTGATCGCAATCAGCCCCAGCATTTT. Translation: CASSRGTDRNQPQHF.